What follows is one TCR beta chain and its context. This sample is part of a study of control samples from healthy donors and cancer patients. Sequenced by immunoSEQ multiplex PCR; TCRdb stores in-frame clones only, minus some. The sample lists approximately 150,000 clones; roughly 94% were seen once. This CDR3 is built from 15 residues. From germline, CDR1 is SGHNT and CDR2 YYREEE (reference sequence). V dropped 2 bases and J dropped 6 bases, with 18 bases sitting between them. The TCR comes from a man aged 55-75 years with colorectal cancer. The chain is built from TRBV5-4 and TRBJ2-7; D not resolved. The specimen was PBMCs. DNA of the CDR3: TGTGCCAGCAGCTTCGATCGGACGACGGCGTCCGAGCAGTACTTC. Protein sequence: CASSFDRTTASEQYF.